The 32 T cell receptor beta chains in this list originate from one sample, sequenced in a study of identical twins. TCRdb re-called the 5' RACE reads with MiXCR, one entry per CDR3 protein. The sample lists fewer than 550,000 distinct CDR3 sequences, 13% to 15% occurring once. The same sample was also used in a study of yellow fever vaccine responses in identical twins.

The sequenced sample consisted of CD4+ T cells sorted from blood. The origin of the receptors is a woman under 30 in good health.

This clonotype was observed at least ten times. The V and J genes are TRBV12-3 or TRBV12-4 and TRBJ2-3, with TRBD2 as a possible D gene (6 bases). This CDR3 is 15 amino acids long. Between the trimmed V and J ends, which lost 3 bases and 2 bases, there was a span of 12 bases. Here the CDR3 DNA reads TGTGCCAGCAGTTTGTGGGGGGATAACACAGATACGCAGTATTTT. This translates into CASSLWGDNTDTQYF.

This clonotype showed up just a few times. The chain uses TRBV28 and TRBJ2-5; either TRBD1 or TRBD2 may fit D (7 bases each). The V end lost 2 bases, the J end lost 4 bases, and 14 bases lay between the germline ends. This CDR3 has 15 amino acids. Germline CDR1 reads MDHEN; CDR2 reads SYDVKM. CDR3 nucleotide sequence: TGTGCCAGCAGTTTACCTACAGGGGAGGGAGAGACCCAGTACTTC. Amino acid sequence: CASSLPTGEGETQYF.

This clonotype came up a few times. The rearrangement joins TRBV9 to TRBJ2-5; unclear D gene. The CDR3 is made up of 14 amino acids. The V and J ends lost 0 bases and 5 bases respectively, with 11 bases between them. CDR1 SGDLS and CDR2 YYNGEE come from the germline V gene. The CDR3 sequence: CASSVGVGSETQYF. The CDR3 nucleotides read TGTGCCAGCAGCGTAGGAGTTGGGTCGGAGACCCAGTACTTC.

The V and J genes are TRBV7-2 and TRBJ2-7; D is uncertain. Trimming removed 0 bases at V and 6 bases at J, with 12 bases between. The germline CDR1 and CDR2 sequences are SGHTA and FQGNSA. The CDR3 totals 14 residues. The CDR3 is CASSLAWARSEQYF. In nucleotides, the CDR3 is TGTGCCAGCAGCTTAGCATGGGCCCGGAGCGAGCAGTACTTC.

The chain links TRBV4-3 to TRBJ2-1; D possibly corresponds to TRBD1 (6 bases). There are 15 residues in the CDR3. Per germline, CDR1 LGHNA and CDR2 YSLEER. V lost 0 bases and J lost 7, with 13 bases in between. The CDR3 protein is CASSQDMTGWNEQFF. The CDR3 DNA is TGCGCCAGCAGCCAAGATATGACAGGCTGGAATGAGCAGTTCTTC.

The rearrangement joins TRBV7-3 to TRBJ1-6; D is uncertain. CDR1 and CDR2 (germline): SGHTA, FQGTGA. This CDR3 spans 13 amino acids. V dropped 2 bases and J dropped 6 bases, with 5 bases sitting between them. This CDR3 is CASSLRRNSPLHF. In nucleotides, the CDR3 is TGTGCCAGCAGCTTACGACGTAATTCACCCCTCCACTTT.

V is TRBV2 and J is TRBJ2-2; D is unclear. The V and J ends lost 0 bases and 7 bases respectively, with 6 bases between them. CDR1 and CDR2 (germline): SNHLY, FYNNEI. The CDR3 runs 13 residues. CDR3 residues: CASSEAGYGELFF. In DNA form, the CDR3 reads TGTGCCAGCAGTGAAGCGGGCTACGGGGAGCTGTTTTTT.

V usage is TRBV10-3 and J usage is TRBJ2-1; 8 bases line up with TRBD2. The ends lost 6 bases at V and 0 bases at J; junction bases unmatched: 10. The CDR3 length is 17 residues. The germline V gene has CDR1 ENHRY and CDR2 SYGVKD. As DNA, the CDR3 is TGTGCCATCAGGGGAGAAACGGGGGGGGTCTCCTACAATGAGCAGTTCTTC. Amino acids: CAIRGETGGVSYNEQFF.

This clonotype showed up just a few times. The V call is TRBV5-5, the J call TRBJ2-4; D is uncertain. With 0 bases removed from V and 0 bases from J, the gap between germline ends came to 4 bases. CDR3 length equals 14 residues. CDR1 and CDR2 (germline): SGHKS, YYEKEE (reference sequence). CDR3 sequence: CASSLALAKNIQYF. DNA for the CDR3: TGTGCCAGCAGCTTGGCCTTAGCCAAAAACATTCAGTACTTC.

V usage is TRBV28 and J usage is TRBJ2-1; 10 bases line up with TRBD2. CDR3 length equals 17 residues. V lost 11 bases, J lost 4 bases, and 17 bases stayed unmatched. The germline V gene encodes CDR1 MDHEN and CDR2 SYDVKM. The CDR3 sequence: CASEAGGSTSAYNEQFF. The CDR3 DNA follows: TGTGCCTCGGAAGCGGGGGGGTCGACCAGTGCATACAATGAGCAGTTCTTC.

This clonotype was counted between two and nine times. This rearrangement joins TRBV28 to TRBJ1-4; tentatively, D is TRBD1 (5 bases). Trimming stripped 6 bases from V and 3 bases from J, with 11 bases between. Germline-derived CDR1 and CDR2 are MDHEN and SYDVKM. This CDR3 contains 14 residues. The CDR3 DNA follows: TGTGCCAGCAGGACGGGACTCTCTAATGAAAAACTGTTTTTT. This gives the protein CASRTGLSNEKLFF.

V usage is TRBV7-2 and J usage is TRBJ2-1; D possibly corresponds to TRBD2 (5 bases). Germline loops: CDR1 SGHTA, CDR2 FQGNSA. This CDR3 spans 14 amino acids. Trimming pared 2 bases from V and 4 bases from J, leaving 9 bases between. CDR3 DNA sequence: TGTGCCAGCAGCTTACTCGGGGATTACAATGAGCAGTTCTTC. It specifies CASSLLGDYNEQFF.

The chain uses TRBV2 and TRBJ2-2; D might be TRBD2 (6 bases). This CDR3 spans 15 amino acids. Germline V gene lookup returns CDR1 SNHLY and CDR2 FYNNEI. The V gene lost 4 bases and the J gene lost 4 bases, with 13 bases spanning the gap. The CDR3 is CASSVPGRSTGELFF. The DNA of the CDR3 is TGTGCCAGCAGTGTGCCAGGGAGGAGCACCGGGGAGCTGTTTTTT.

Notes on this clonotype: Germline is not matched at one junction end, which may reflect a read error. This chain connects TRBV5-1 to TRBJ2-1, with 12 positions matching TRBD2. CDR3 length: 15 residues. Germline V gene lookup returns CDR1 SGHRS and CDR2 YFSETQ. CDR3 amino acids: CASSSSGRDNNEHFF. Here the CDR3 DNA reads TGCGCCAGCAGCTCTAGCGGGAGGGACAACAATGAGCATTTCTTC.

The chain couples TRBV2 to TRBJ2-2; D remains ambiguous. Trimming left V 5 bases short and J 3 bases short, with 7 bases between. The CDR3 is made up of 13 amino acids. CDR1 is SNHLY and CDR2 is FYNNEI in the germline V gene. CDR3 region: CASSMQDTGELFF. In nucleotides, the CDR3 is TGTGCCAGCAGTATGCAGGACACCGGGGAGCTGTTTTTT.

This clonotype occurred a few times. The chain combines TRBV4-3 with TRBJ2-2; the D gene is possibly TRBD2 (6 bases). V shed 6 bases and J shed 3 bases, with 20 bases lying between them. The CDR3 is 17 residues long. Germline V CDR1 and CDR2: LGHNA, YSLEER. The CDR3 coding sequence is TGCGCCAGCAGTTCACTCCTTCCTGGGGAGGACACCGGGGAGCTGTTTTTT. Its translation: CASSSLLPGEDTGELFF.

This clonotype was detected ten times or more. This chain uses TRBV7-2 with TRBJ2-1, with TRBD1 as a possible D gene (5 bases). Trimming left V 5 bases short and J 7 bases short, with 18 bases between. Looked up from germline, CDR1 is SGHTA and CDR2 is FQGNSA. The CDR3 totals 15 residues. DNA of the CDR3: TGTGCCAGCAGCCTAGGTCATAGGGGATGGAATGAGCAGTTCTTC. This sequence encodes CASSLGHRGWNEQFF.

This rearrangement joins TRBV10-2 to TRBJ2-2, with TRBD2 matching over 7 bases. Trimming at V came to 7 bases and at J to 6 bases, leaving 11 bases not matched to a gene. The germline V gene encodes CDR1 WSHSY and CDR2 SAAADI. This CDR3 has 15 amino acids. CDR3 residues: CASIIGAGGSGELFF. The CDR3 DNA reads as TGCGCCAGCATTATCGGGGCCGGGGGGTCCGGGGAGCTGTTTTTT.

This clonotype was counted a few times. The CDR3 nucleotides read TGTGCCAGCAGCTACTCGAGAACAGCAGATACGCAGTATTTT. Translating it yields CASSYSRTADTQYF. J is TRBJ2-3 and V is TRBV3-1; D is unresolved. Trimming removed 5 bases from V and 4 bases from J, with 13 bases in between. The length of the CDR3 is 14 residues. The germline V gene encodes CDR1 LGHDT and CDR2 YNNKEL (reference sequence).

The chain joins TRBV5-1 to TRBJ2-1; no definite D call. Between the trimmed V and J ends, which lost 3 bases and 6 bases, there was a span of 10 bases. CDR1 SGHRS and CDR2 YFSETQ come from the germline V gene. The CDR3 is 13 amino acids. The CDR3 loop is CASSSVDSNEQFF. In DNA form, the CDR3 reads TGCGCCAGCAGCTCGGTAGACTCCAATGAGCAGTTCTTC. The whole variable domain, remainder taken from reference TRBV5-1 and TRBJ2-1, is KAGVTQTPRYLIKTRGQQVTLSCSPISGHRSVSWYQQTPGQGLQFLFEYFSETQRNKGNFPGRFSGRQFSNSRSEMNVSTLELGDSALYLCASSSVDSNEQFFGPGTRLTVL.

This clonotype appeared many times. This chain joins TRBV6-2 or TRBV6-3 and TRBJ2-5; 9 bases fit TRBD2. Germline V CDR1 and CDR2: MNHEY, SVGEGT. There are 14 residues in the CDR3. V dropped 5 bases and J dropped 6; count of bases not matched to a gene: 7. As DNA, the CDR3 is TGTGCCAGCAGTAGCGGGACTAGCATAAAGACCCAGTACTTC. Translation: CASSSGTSIKTQYF.

The chain carries TRBV20-1 and TRBJ1-4, with D hard to call. The CDR3 covers 13 residues. Germline V gene lookup returns CDR1 DFQATT and CDR2 SNEGSKA (reference sequence). V dropped 3 bases and J dropped 8 bases, with 13 bases sitting between them. CDR3 nucleotides: TGCAGTGCTAGCGTTCCTCTGGGGGAAAAACTGTTTTTT. This codes for CSASVPLGEKLFF.

This chain joins TRBV6-1 and TRBJ1-5, with D perhaps TRBD1 (6 bases). In germline, CDR1 is MNHNS, CDR2 SASEGT. The CDR3 covers 15 residues. The germline V and J ends were trimmed by 6 bases and 6 bases, with 18 bases remaining between them. The CDR3 DNA follows: TGTGCCAGCAGCTCCTTGTGGGGGGCGGTTCAGCCCCAGCATTTT. Translation gives CASSSLWGAVQPQHF.

The gene calls are TRBV15 and TRBJ2-7; D is ambiguous. V was shortened by 0 bases and J by 2 bases, with 14 bases between the two germline ends. Germline V lookup: CDR1 LNHNV, CDR2 YYDKDF (reference sequence). This CDR3 is built from 16 residues. CDR3 sequence reads: CATSRDRVGWPYEQYF. CDR3 DNA: TGTGCCACCAGCAGAGATAGAGTAGGATGGCCCTACGAGCAGTACTTC.

This clonotype was detected a few times. The rearrangement uses TRBV20-1 and TRBJ2-1, with D maybe TRBD1 (5 bases). From germline, CDR1 is DFQATT and CDR2 SNEGSKA (reference sequence). Trimming removed 5 bases at V and 4 bases at J, with 12 bases between. There are 13 residues in the CDR3. CDR3 sequence reads: CSAPPTVYNEQFF. Written as DNA, the CDR3 is TGCAGTGCTCCACCGACAGTATACAATGAGCAGTTCTTC.

The V call is TRBV10-3, the J call TRBJ2-5; tentative D call: TRBD1 (6 bases). CDR1 and CDR2 (germline): ENHRY, SYGVKD. The CDR3 is made up of 12 amino acids. The V and J ends lost 11 bases and 2 bases respectively, with 12 bases between them. CDR3 loop: CASQGLQETQYF. The CDR3 DNA sequence: TGTGCCTCACAGGGTCTGCAAGAGACCCAGTACTTC.

The rearrangement links TRBV12-3 or TRBV12-4 to TRBJ2-3; 7 positions match TRBD1. The CDR3 spans 18 residues. With V trimmed by 11 bases and J by 2 bases, 22 bases remained unmatched. The CDR3 reads CAFSSGRGGLKSTDTQYF. CDR3 bases: TGTGCCTTCAGCTCGGGAAGAGGGGGCCTCAAGTCCACAGATACGCAGTATTTT.

The rearrangement joins TRBV20-1 to TRBJ2-2; 7 positions agree with TRBD2. The CDR3 runs 13 residues. V was pared by 2 bases and J by 4 bases, with 1 base of the junction left unmatched. CDR1 is DFQATT, CDR2 SNEGSKA, per germline (reference sequence). The DNA of the CDR3 is TGCAGTGCTAGACTAGCGGCCACCGGGGAGCTGTTTTTT. Translation: CSARLAATGELFF.

This clonotype was detected only a few times. V is TRBV4-1 and J is TRBJ2-7; 12 nucleotides match TRBD2. The V gene's germline CDR1 is MGHRA and CDR2 YSYEKL. Trimming removed 1 base from V and 5 bases from J; junction bases left unmatched: 15. CDR3 size: 19 residues. CDR3 amino acids: CASSQAGGLAGGPRNEQYF. The CDR3, as DNA: TGCGCCAGCAGCCAAGCAGGCGGGCTAGCGGGAGGGCCTCGTAACGAGCAGTACTTC.

This clonotype has a handful of counts. This chain connects TRBV7-2 to TRBJ2-1, with D uncertain. The V and J ends lost 2 bases and 2 bases respectively, with 10 bases between them. The length of the CDR3 is 15 residues. Germline V CDR1 and CDR2: SGHTA, FQGNSA. The CDR3 sequence: CASSLRAHTYNEQFF. CDR3 DNA sequence: TGTGCCAGCAGCTTACGAGCGCATACCTACAATGAGCAGTTCTTC.

This chain links TRBV27 with TRBJ2-2; D is ambiguous. The CDR3 is 12 residues long. The V end was cut by 2 bases, the J end by 7 bases, with 5 bases between. Looked up from germline, CDR1 is MNHEY and CDR2 is SMNVEV (reference sequence). CDR3 in amino acids: CASSLRGGELFF. The CDR3 nucleotides are TGTGCCAGCAGTTTAAGAGGCGGGGAGCTGTTTTTT.

This clonotype was seen many times. The J gene is TRBJ1-1, the V gene TRBV5-1; possible D gene TRBD1, 6 bases. CDR1 and CDR2 (germline): SGHRS, YFSETQ. The CDR3 is 15 residues long. Trimming removed 1 base from V and 4 bases from J, with 14 bases in between. Written as DNA, the CDR3 is TGCGCCAGCAGCTTGAAGACAGGTTATTCCACTGAAGCTTTCTTT. Its protein is CASSLKTGYSTEAFF.